The 32 T cell receptor beta chains listed next were all sequenced from one sample in a study of tumor-infiltrating lymphocytes in localized non-small cell lung cancer. Only in-frame clones appear in the TCRdb table, and some are missing; sequencing was by immunoSEQ multiplex PCR. The repertoire holds 9,000 to 13,000 clones, with around 74% as singletons. The sequencing input was uninvolved lung tissue not adjacent to the tumor. Receptor source: a human donor with non-small cell lung cancer.

The rearrangement uses TRBV29-1 and TRBJ1-3; no clear D gene. Germline loops: CDR1 SQVTM, CDR2 ANQGSEA. V was shortened by 3 bases and J by 3 bases, with 3 bases between the two germline ends. The CDR3 length is 11 residues. The CDR3 coding sequence is TGCAGCGTTGACGGTGGAAACACCATATATTTT. It yields the protein CSVDGGNTIYF.

The DNA of the CDR3 is TGTGCCAGCAGATTAAGAATCGGCAGAGTAAACACCGGGGAGCTGTTTTTT. Translated, it gives CASRLRIGRVNTGELFF. J is TRBJ2-2 and V is TRBV5-8; D remains ambiguous. The CDR3 has 17 residues. CDR1 and CDR2 from the germline V gene are SGHTS and YDEGEE. V dropped 5 bases and J dropped 2 bases, with 19 bases sitting between them. Variable domain in full (rest from reference TRBV5-8 and TRBJ2-2): EAGVTQSPTHLIKTRGQQATLRCSPISGHTSVYWYQQALGLGLQFLLWYDEGEERNRGNFPPRFSGRQFPNYSSELNVNALELEDSALYLCASRLRIGRVNTGELFFGEGSRLTVL.

The chain couples TRBV27 to TRBJ1-5; no clear D gene. The CDR3 is made up of 14 amino acids. The V end was cut by 4 bases, the J end by 2 bases, with 9 bases between. Germline CDR1 MNHEY, CDR2 SMNVEV (reference sequence). CDR3 in amino acids: CASSSEWGNQPQHF. The CDR3 bases are TGTGCCAGCAGTTCCGAGTGGGGCAATCAGCCCCAGCATTTT.

By frequency in the sample, this clone is medium-sized. The chain carries TRBV5-1 and TRBJ2-1, with D possibly being TRBD2 (6 bases). Germline V gene lookup returns CDR1 SGHRS and CDR2 YFSETQ. This CDR3 region has 14 residues. V was clipped by 1 base and J by 10 bases, with 15 bases between them. CDR3 region: CASSLQIAEGEQFF. The CDR3 DNA reads as TGCGCCAGCAGCTTGCAGATAGCGGAAGGGGAGCAGTTCTTC. Full variable domain (rest looked up from reference TRBV5-1 and TRBJ2-1): KAGVTQTPRYLIKTRGQQVTLSCSPISGHRSVSWYQQTPGQGLQFLFEYFSETQRNKGNFPGRFSGRQFSNSRSEMNVSTLELGDSALYLCASSLQIAEGEQFFGPGTRLTVL.

V gene TRBV29-1 combines with J gene TRBJ2-7; possibly TRBD1 for D (6 bases). V was clipped by 7 bases and J by 4 bases, with 14 bases between them. Germline V lookup: CDR1 SQVTM, CDR2 ANQGSEA. The CDR3 covers 12 residues. The CDR3: CSASGTNYEQYF. CDR3 sequence (DNA): TGCAGCGCCTCGGGGACAAATTACGAGCAGTACTTC.

The V gene is TRBV6-5, the J gene TRBJ2-7; no firm D call. Trimming removed 3 bases at V and 1 base at J, with 13 bases between. The CDR3 runs 15 residues. CDR1 MNHEY and CDR2 SVGAGI come from the germline V gene. The CDR3 DNA reads TGTGCCAGCAGTTATTTAGGTTCTAATTCCTACGAGCAGTACTTC. Protein: CASSYLGSNSYEQYF.

This clone was observed a single time. This chain links TRBV9 with TRBJ2-1; TRBD2 matches at 10 bases. The V gene end was trimmed by 3 bases and the J gene end by 8 bases; junction bases not matched to a gene: 11. Per the germline V gene, CDR1 is SGDLS and CDR2 is YYNGEE. The CDR3 loop spans 16 amino acids. CDR3 DNA sequence: TGTGCCAGCAGCGAACAGACAGGCGGACTAGCGGATGAGCAGTTCTTC. Protein product: CASSEQTGGLADEQFF.

The chain joins TRBV7-2 to TRBJ1-1; D might be TRBD1 (6 bases). V lost 5 bases and J 5 bases, leaving 21 bases between the germline ends. Looked up from germline, CDR1 is SGHTA and CDR2 is FQGNSA. CDR3 length: 16 amino acids. The CDR3 spells CASSPRQGGGETEAFF. The CDR3 DNA reads as TGTGCCAGCAGCCCCAGACAAGGGGGGGGAGAAACTGAAGCTTTCTTT.

This chain links TRBV10-3 with TRBJ1-3; no clear D. CDR3 length: 13 amino acids. Trimming took 10 bases from V and 0 from J, leaving 10 bases between them. Germline assignment: CDR1 ENHRY and CDR2 SYGVKD. Here the CDR3 reads CATSLSSGNTIYF. CDR3 bases: TGTGCCACCTCCCTTTCCTCTGGAAACACCATATATTTT.

This clone was picked up a small number of times. This chain connects TRBV7-6 to TRBJ2-7; no reliable D call. In germline, CDR1 is SGHVS, CDR2 FNYEAQ. V lost 5 bases and J 6 bases, leaving 14 bases between the germline ends. The CDR3 is 13 residues long. CDR3 DNA sequence: TGTGCCAGCAGCCCTCAGTTAAGGAGCGAGCAGTACTTC. Protein product: CASSPQLRSEQYF.

The chain has TRBV10-3 and TRBJ1-2, with TRBD1 as a possible D gene (6 bases). The V gene lost 8 bases and the J gene lost 2 bases, with 12 bases spanning the gap. Germline V CDR1 and CDR2: ENHRY, SYGVKD. The CDR3 contains 13 residues. Here the CDR3 DNA reads TGTGCCATCCTGCCAGGGGTAAACTATGGCTACACCTTC. Its translation: CAILPGVNYGYTF.

The chain carries TRBV27 and TRBJ1-2; a weak D match, TRBD1 (6 bases). The germline V gene has CDR1 MNHEY and CDR2 SMNVEV (reference sequence). The V end was cut by 5 bases, the J end by 1 base, with 11 bases between. CDR3 length: 14 residues. The CDR3 is CASSTQGGNYGYTF. The CDR3 bases are TGTGCCAGCAGTACACAAGGGGGTAACTATGGCTACACCTTC.

The chain joins TRBV7-2 to TRBJ2-7; 9 positions agree with TRBD2. Losses at the gene ends were 7 bases for V and 2 bases for J; bases not matched to a gene: 6. The CDR3 has 14 residues. Germline V gene lookup returns CDR1 SGHTA and CDR2 FQGNSA. The DNA for the CDR3 is TGTGCCAGCATCCCTAGCGGGAACACCTACGAGCAGTACTTC. The encoded protein is CASIPSGNTYEQYF.

The rearrangement uses TRBV11-2 and TRBJ2-1, with D maybe TRBD1 (5 bases). V dropped 1 base and J dropped 9 bases, with 13 bases sitting between them. CDR1 SGHAT and CDR2 FQNNGV come from the germline V gene. CDR3 length: 14 amino acids. The chain's CDR3 is CASSLVGLRGEQFF. The CDR3, as DNA: TGTGCCAGCAGCTTAGTCGGGCTTAGGGGTGAGCAGTTCTTC.

This clone was picked up one time. The chain employs TRBV7-9 and TRBJ2-7; D uncertain. CDR1 is SEHNR and CDR2 is FQNEAQ in the germline V gene (reference sequence). The CDR3 is 12 residues long. Trimming pared 6 bases from V and 3 bases from J, leaving 9 bases between. This CDR3 is CASSISSYEQYF. For the CDR3, the DNA is TGTGCCAGCAGTATTAGTAGCTACGAGCAGTACTTC.

This sequence joins TRBV6-5 and TRBJ2-7; tentative D call: TRBD1 (6 bases). The germline V gene encodes CDR1 MNHEY and CDR2 SVGAGI. V was pared by 8 bases and J by 4 bases, with 18 bases between. This CDR3 contains 14 residues. The CDR3 spells CASQIRAGVYEQYF. For the CDR3, the DNA is TGTGCCAGCCAAATTAGAGCAGGGGTATACGAGCAGTACTTC.

This clone has a handful of counts. The V call is TRBV29-1, the J call TRBJ1-1, with 7 positions matching TRBD1. Germline V gene data show CDR1 as SQVTM and CDR2 as ANQGSEA. The length of the CDR3 is 13 residues. Unmatched junction bases numbered 7, after V lost 2 bases and J lost 7 bases. The CDR3 DNA is TGCAGCGTTGAACGACAGGGTGGAGGTGAAGCTTTCTTT. Protein sequence: CSVERQGGGEAFF.

This chain links TRBV4-2 with TRBJ2-1, with D unresolved. The CDR3 loop spans 13 amino acids. Germline CDR1 is LGHNA and CDR2 is YNFKEQ. The V gene lost 2 bases and the J gene lost 8 bases, with 10 bases spanning the gap. The chain's CDR3 is CASSQTSLDEQFF. The CDR3 DNA is TGTGCCAGCAGCCAAACAAGCTTGGATGAGCAGTTCTTC.

In the case of this clone: An end of the junction does not agree with germline; a read error may underlie this. The chain recombines TRBV7-7 with TRBJ2-5; D is possibly TRBD2 (5 bases). There are 14 residues in the CDR3. Germline lookup yields CDR1 SSHAT and CDR2 FNYEAQ (reference sequence). CDR3 amino acids: CASSLVGRGETQYF. The DNA of the CDR3 is TGTGCTAGCAGCTTAGTGGGGAGAGGAGAGACCCAGTACTTC. Full variable domain (outside the CDR3, taken from reference TRBV7-7 and TRBJ2-5): GAGVSQSPRYKVTKRGQDVTLRCDPISSHATLYWYQQALGQGPEFLTYFNYEAQPDKSGLPSDRFSAERPEGSISTLTIQRTEQRDSAMYRCASSLVGRGETQYFGPGTRLLVL.

The genes are TRBV9 and TRBJ2-5; D remains unclear. CDR1 and CDR2 from the germline V gene are SGDLS and YYNGEE. V dropped 2 bases and J dropped 3 bases, with 11 bases sitting between them. The CDR3 loop spans 14 amino acids. The CDR3 here is CASSVDGFEETQYF. CDR3 sequence (DNA): TGTGCCAGCAGCGTTGATGGGTTCGAAGAGACCCAGTACTTC.

The V and J genes are TRBV2 and TRBJ1-2; 7 nucleotides align to TRBD1. In germline, CDR1 is SNHLY, CDR2 FYNNEI. With 6 bases clipped from V and 5 bases from J, the junction kept 21 bases outside the gene matches. The CDR3 runs 18 residues. This chain's CDR3 is CASSGAGTVGRKGYGYTF. The CDR3 DNA reads as TGTGCCAGCAGCGGCGCCGGGACAGTGGGTCGAAAGGGGTATGGCTACACCTTC.

This rearrangement joins TRBV27 to TRBJ1-6; possibly TRBD1 for D (6 bases). The germline V and J ends were trimmed by 8 bases and 10 bases, with 12 bases remaining between them. The germline V gene encodes CDR1 MNHEY and CDR2 SMNVEV (reference sequence). There are 12 residues in the CDR3. The CDR3: CASRQVDSPLHF. For the CDR3, the DNA is TGTGCCAGCCGACAGGTCGACTCACCCCTCCACTTT.

For the CDR3, the DNA is TGTGCCAGCAGCTCTAGAGGCCAAGAGACCCAGTACTTC. This sequence encodes CASSSRGQETQYF. The rearrangement uses TRBV7-2 and TRBJ2-5; D not certain. Trimming stripped 4 bases from V and 1 base from J, with 7 bases between. The CDR3 sequence is 13 residues long. CDR1 is SGHTA, CDR2 FQGNSA, per germline.

The genes are TRBV19 and TRBJ2-1; 8 nucleotides line up with TRBD2. CDR1 and CDR2 (germline): LNHDA, SQIVND (reference sequence). The CDR3 extends over 14 amino acids. V lost 4 bases to trimming and J lost 8 bases; unmatched junction nucleotides: 7. The CDR3 loop reads CASSTGRAVDEQFF. CDR3 sequence (DNA): TGTGCCAGTAGTACCGGGAGGGCCGTGGATGAGCAGTTCTTC.

This rearrangement joins TRBV7-9 to TRBJ2-3, with D possibly being TRBD1 (5 bases). V gave up 1 base and J gave up 0 bases, with 11 bases separating them. Germline lookup yields CDR1 SEHNR and CDR2 FQNEAQ (reference sequence). CDR3 length equals 16 residues. CDR3 residues: CASSLVLTVSTDTQYF. CDR3 bases: TGTGCCAGCAGCTTAGTTCTGACAGTTAGCACAGATACGCAGTATTTT.

V gene TRBV10-1 combines with J gene TRBJ2-3; 10 bases fit TRBD1. The V and J ends lost 5 bases and 8 bases, in that order; junction bases with no gene match: 4. Germline loops: CDR1 WNHNN, CDR2 SYGVQD (reference sequence). This CDR3 comprises 13 residues. Here the CDR3 reads CASSRDRGGTQYF. The CDR3 DNA is TGCGCCAGCAGTCGGGACAGGGGTGGTACGCAGTATTTT.

The genes are TRBV6-5 and TRBJ2-5; the match to TRBD2 covers 13 bases. The length of the CDR3 is 16 residues. Losses at the gene ends were 2 bases for V and 2 bases for J; bases not matched to a gene: 2. Germline lookup yields CDR1 MNHEY and CDR2 SVGAGI. The CDR3 spells CASSYMTSGRQETQYF. The CDR3 DNA follows: TGTGCCAGCAGTTACATGACTAGCGGGAGGCAAGAGACCCAGTACTTC.

Relative to its sample, this clone is large. Germline and junction disagree at one end, which may indicate a read error. The rearrangement joins TRBV9 to TRBJ2-2, with D possibly matching TRBD2 (5 bases). Germline CDR1 reads SGDLS; CDR2 reads YYNGEE. CDR3 length: 14 residues. CDR3 DNA sequence: TGTGCCAGCAGAGTAGCGCTTGGCTCCGGGGAGCTGTTTTTT. Translation gives CASRVALGSGELFF.

CDR3: CASSLVGTPVSYNEQFF. As DNA, the CDR3 is TGCGCCAGCAGCTTGGTGGGGACTCCCGTCTCCTACAATGAGCAGTTCTTC. The chain combines TRBV5-1 with TRBJ2-1, with a tentative D call TRBD2 (6 bases). V lost 0 bases and J lost 0, with 13 bases in between. This CDR3 is built from 17 residues. Per germline, CDR1 SGHRS and CDR2 YFSETQ.

V gene TRBV19 combines with J gene TRBJ1-4, with D maybe TRBD1 (5 bases). CDR1 LNHDA and CDR2 SQIVND come from the germline V gene (reference sequence). V lost 5 bases and J 8 bases, leaving 12 bases between the germline ends. CDR3 length: 13 residues. The CDR3 spells CASSRGRGEKLFF. CDR3 DNA sequence: TGTGCCAGTAGTCGCGGGAGGGGCGAAAAACTGTTTTTT.

The chain employs TRBV7-9 and TRBJ1-3; the D is unclear. The CDR3 has 12 residues. The germline V and J ends were trimmed by 5 bases and 4 bases, with 6 bases remaining between them. Per the germline V gene, CDR1 is SEHNR and CDR2 is FQNEAQ (reference sequence). DNA of the CDR3: TGTGCCAGCAGCGTCCAGGGAAACACCATATATTTT. Amino acids: CASSVQGNTIYF.

To note about this clone: The junction departs from germline at one end; a sequencing error may be responsible. The chain couples TRBV7-7 to TRBJ2-6; a possible D gene is TRBD2 (5 bases). Germline CDR1 reads SSHAT; CDR2 reads FNYEAQ (reference sequence). This CDR3 is 20 amino acids long. The CDR3 region is CASSPGVRGLTKSGANVLTF. In DNA, the CDR3 is TGTGCTAGCAGTCCCGGGGTCCGAGGCCTTACTAAATCTGGGGCCAACGTCCTGACTTTC.